Listed here are 26 T cell receptor beta chains from one sample, sequenced in a study of OX40 agonist ivuxolimab in advanced cancers. The library was generated by the immunoSEQ multiplex PCR assay. The clones in this table, taken by TCRdb from immuneACCESS, are in-frame only. Not every clone is retained; where verified, under half of the shortfall comes from an unresolved V gene, and the cause of the rest is unknown. The sample includes 25,000 to 35,000 clones, with about 79% observed a single time. The top ten constitute about 16% of the sample. This sample comprised CD4+ or CD8+ T cells sorted from blood, obtained in a trial of the OX40 agonist ivuxolimab. The receptor source for this set is an adult with an advanced solid tumor such as melanoma, head and neck, liver or kidney cancer.

This clone ranks as medium-sized (0.01 to 0.1%). V usage is TRBV7-8 and J usage is TRBJ1-2, with TRBD1 identical over 7 bases. CDR1 and CDR2 from the germline V gene are SGHVS and FQNEAQ. CDR3 length: 15 residues. V shed 5 bases, J shed 5 bases, and the junction held 11 bases outside the gene matches. The CDR3 loop is CASSGGEGARYGYTF. CDR3 coding DNA: TGTGCCAGCAGCGGCGGGGAGGGGGCAAGGTATGGCTACACCTTC.

The chain couples TRBV28 to TRBJ2-5; either TRBD1 or TRBD2 may supply D (5 bases each). Per germline, CDR1 MDHEN and CDR2 SYDVKM. Trimming left V 3 bases short and J 5 bases short, with 13 bases between. The CDR3 is 14 residues long. The CDR3 DNA reads as TGTGCCAGCAGTTTGTATCCGGGGCGGGAGACCCAGTACTTC. Its protein is CASSLYPGRETQYF.

The chain links TRBV25-1 to TRBJ2-3, with D uncertain. Per germline, CDR1 MGHDK and CDR2 SYGVNS. CDR3 length: 14 amino acids. V was pared by 6 bases and J by 2 bases, with 12 bases between. The chain's CDR3 is CASSYGANTDTQYF. The CDR3 DNA reads as TGTGCCAGCAGCTATGGCGCGAACACAGATACGCAGTATTTT.

The chain uses TRBV21-1 and TRBJ1-2; TRBD1 was called by the table and not checked on the DNA. TRBV21-1 is an annotated pseudogene. This CDR3 comprises 15 residues. Here the CDR3 reads CASSRARRQPYGYTF. In DNA, the CDR3 is TGTGCCAGCAGCAGAGCTAGAAGACAGCCCTATGGCTACACCTTC.

The chain couples TRBV5-1 to TRBJ1-4; D unclear. The V gene's germline CDR1 is SGHRS and CDR2 YFSETQ. With 5 bases removed from V and 5 bases from J, the gap between germline ends came to 19 bases. There are 16 residues in the CDR3. CDR3 sequence: CASRIKGLGLNEKLFF. CDR3 nucleotide sequence: TGCGCCAGCAGAATTAAGGGCCTCGGACTAAATGAAAAACTGTTTTTT.

The chain recombines TRBV30 with TRBJ1-1; 9 positions agree with TRBD1. The CDR3 runs to 14 residues. With 5 bases clipped from V and 5 bases from J, the junction kept 9 bases outside the gene matches. Germline V gene lookup returns CDR1 GTSNPN and CDR2 SVGIG (reference sequence). The CDR3 region has the DNA TGTGCCTGGGGGGACAGGGACAGGGATACTGAAGCTTTCTTT. Translated, it gives CAWGDRDRDTEAFF.

CDR3 DNA sequence: TGTGCCACCAGCAGAGATTCGGGAGCGGGGGTGGGCACTGAAGCTTTCTTT. Amino acids: CATSRDSGAGVGTEAFF. The V and J genes are TRBV15 and TRBJ1-1; the D gene is possibly TRBD1 (5 bases). Germline loops: CDR1 LNHNV, CDR2 YYDKDF (reference sequence). There are 17 residues in the CDR3. The V end lost 0 bases, the J end lost 4 bases, and 18 bases lay between the germline ends.

The genes are TRBV5-1 and TRBJ2-2, with D unresolved. The CDR3 has 15 residues. V dropped 1 base and J dropped 1 base, with 8 bases sitting between them. From germline, CDR1 is SGHRS and CDR2 YFSETQ. CDR3 DNA: TGCGCCAGCAGCTTGTCTTGGGGGAACACCGGGGAGCTGTTTTTT. Protein product: CASSLSWGNTGELFF.

There are a few counts of this clone. V usage is TRBV19 and J usage is TRBJ1-1; D remains unclear. The V gene's germline CDR1 is LNHDA and CDR2 SQIVND (reference sequence). Trimming shortened V by 3 bases and J by 1 base, and 6 bases separated the two germline ends. The CDR3 contains 13 residues. Here the CDR3 DNA reads TGTGCCAGTAGTATCATAGGGAACACTGAAGCTTTCTTT. It codes for CASSIIGNTEAFF.

The V gene is TRBV19, the J gene TRBJ1-5, with 9 bases matching TRBD1. There are 17 residues in the CDR3. From germline, CDR1 is LNHDA and CDR2 SQIVND (reference sequence). V trimming: 3 bases; J trimming: 2 bases; junction bases outside the gene matches: 8. The CDR3 coding sequence is TGTGCCAGTAGTATGGGGACAGGGTACTTGGGCAATCAGCCCCAGCATTTT. Protein: CASSMGTGYLGNQPQHF. The variable domain in full, with the rest retrieved from reference TRBV19 and TRBJ1-5, is DGGITQSPKYLFRKEGQNVTLSCEQNLNHDAMYWYRQDPGQGLRLIYYSQIVNDFQKGDIAEGYSVSREKKESFPLTVTSAQKNPTAFYLCASSMGTGYLGNQPQHFGDGTRLSIL.

V is TRBV4-1 and J is TRBJ1-2; D uncertain. Trimming cost V 0 bases and J 0 bases, with 8 bases left between them. In germline, CDR1 is MGHRA, CDR2 YSYEKL. The CDR3 is made up of 15 amino acids. The CDR3 DNA follows: TGCGCCAGCAGCCAAGATCGGGGATCTAACTATGGCTACACCTTC. Its translation: CASSQDRGSNYGYTF.

The genes are TRBV14 and TRBJ1-3; D is unclear. The CDR3 runs 16 residues. V was shortened by 0 bases and J by 1 base, with 10 bases between the two germline ends. Germline assignment: CDR1 SGHDN and CDR2 FVKESK. Here the CDR3 reads CASSQDGLVSGNTIYF. DNA of the CDR3: TGTGCCAGCAGCCAAGATGGCCTGGTATCTGGAAACACCATATATTTT. Using reference TRBV14 and TRBJ1-3 for the parts outside the CDR3, the full variable domain is EAGVTQFPSHSVIEKGQTVTLRCDPISGHDNLYWYRRVMGKEIKFLLHFVKESKQDESGMPNNRFLAERTGGTYSTLKVQPAELEDSGVYFCASSQDGLVSGNTIYFGEGSWLTVV.

The chain combines TRBV5-6 with TRBJ1-6, with a possible D match to TRBD1 (5 bases). Germline loops: CDR1 SGHDT, CDR2 YYEEEE. CDR3 size: 15 residues. V lost 0 bases and J 6 bases, leaving 10 bases between the germline ends. DNA of the CDR3: TGTGCCAGCAGCTTGGGAGGGGTTGGTAATTCACCCCTCCACTTT. Translating gives CASSLGGVGNSPLHF.

The gene calls are TRBV30 and TRBJ1-2; D may be TRBD1 (5 bases). V lost 3 bases, J lost 5 bases, and 10 bases lay in between. CDR1 and CDR2 from the germline V gene are GTSNPN and SVGIG (reference sequence). This CDR3 is built from 12 residues. DNA for the CDR3: TGTGCCTGGAGCAGGGACGGGTATGGCTACACCTTC. This translates into CAWSRDGYGYTF.

The chain combines TRBV19 with TRBJ2-7, with TRBD2 matching over 14 bases. The CDR3 totals 17 residues. Germline V gives CDR1 LNHDA, CDR2 SQIVND (reference sequence). The V and J ends lost 10 bases and 0 bases, in that order; junction bases with no gene match: 11. In DNA, the CDR3 is TGTGCCACACCCGACGCGGGACTAGCGGGGGACTCCTACGAGCAGTACTTC. This codes for CATPDAGLAGDSYEQYF.

The J gene is TRBJ2-2, the V gene TRBV5-1, with D hard to call. Trimming cost V 0 bases and J 3 bases, with 9 bases left between them. The CDR3 extends over 15 amino acids. The germline V gene encodes CDR1 SGHRS and CDR2 YFSETQ. CDR3 DNA sequence: TGCGCCAGCAGCTTGGCGCATAGAGACACCGGGGAGCTGTTTTTT. Protein sequence: CASSLAHRDTGELFF.

The rearrangement links TRBV2 to TRBJ2-2, with D uncertain. Trimming removed 6 bases from V and 7 bases from J, with 6 bases in between. The CDR3 is 11 residues long. CDR1 and CDR2 (germline): SNHLY, FYNNEI. The CDR3 bases are TGTGCCAGCAGCAGCTACGGGGAGCTGTTTTTT. It yields the protein CASSSYGELFF.

This chain uses TRBV7-9 with TRBJ2-3, with unresolved D. Germline CDR1 is SEHNR and CDR2 is FQNEAQ (reference sequence). The length of the CDR3 is 13 residues. V lost 3 bases, J lost 3 bases, and 7 bases lay in between. The CDR3 reads CASSFWETDTQYF. CDR3 nucleotides: TGTGCCAGCAGCTTTTGGGAAACAGATACGCAGTATTTT.

The chain recombines TRBV30 with TRBJ1-2; TRBD1 agrees at 7 bases. The CDR3 runs to 14 residues. Germline loops: CDR1 GTSNPN, CDR2 SVGIG (reference sequence). V dropped 3 bases and J dropped 4; count of bases not matched to a gene: 8. This chain's CDR3 is CAWRGTGDGYGYTF. The CDR3 nucleotides read TGTGCCTGGAGGGGAACAGGGGACGGCTATGGCTACACCTTC.

The rearrangement links TRBV7-8 to TRBJ2-7, with 7 bases lining up with TRBD1. After removal of 5 bases from V and 4 bases from J, the junction contained 14 bases not matched to a gene. This CDR3 has 16 residues. From germline, CDR1 is SGHVS and CDR2 FQNEAQ. The CDR3, as DNA: TGTGCCAGCAGCCCACCTGACAGGGTAATCCGGTACGAGCAGTACTTC. Translated: CASSPPDRVIRYEQYF.

The chain uses TRBV5-6 and TRBJ2-5; D unclear. CDR3 length: 14 amino acids. Germline CDR1 SGHDT, CDR2 YYEEEE. V dropped 2 bases and J dropped 0 bases, with 8 bases sitting between them. The CDR3 is CASSLTEYQETQYF. The CDR3 bases are TGTGCCAGCAGCTTAACGGAGTACCAAGAGACCCAGTACTTC. Based on the CDR3 plus reference TRBV5-6 and TRBJ2-5, the full variable domain is DAGVTQSPTHLIKTRGQQVTLRCSPKSGHDTVSWYQQALGQGPQFIFQYYEEEERQRGNFPDRFSGHQFPNYSSELNVNALLLGDSALYLCASSLTEYQETQYFGPGTRLLVL.

The chain joins TRBV11-2 to TRBJ2-7; no definite D call. Germline V gives CDR1 SGHAT, CDR2 FQNNGV. V dropped 1 base and J dropped 6 bases, with 10 bases sitting between them. The CDR3 contains 13 residues. CDR3 protein: CASSLGLIAEQYF. In DNA, the CDR3 is TGTGCCAGCAGCTTAGGGCTGATCGCCGAGCAGTACTTC.

The J gene is TRBJ2-7, the V gene TRBV6-1; either TRBD1 or TRBD2 may fit D (5 bases each). Per germline, CDR1 MNHNS and CDR2 SASEGT. This CDR3 has 13 residues. Deletions cut 4 bases from V and 9 bases from J, with 16 bases between. CDR3 sequence reads: CASSGDLKGGQYF. In DNA, the CDR3 is TGTGCCAGCAGTGGGGACCTCAAGGGTGGGCAGTACTTC.

This clone was counted a single time. This sequence joins TRBV7-8 and TRBJ1-5, with 10 bases fitting TRBD1. There are 16 residues in the CDR3. V shed 5 bases, J shed 5 bases, and the junction held 9 bases outside the gene matches. Germline V gene sequence: CDR1 SGHVS, CDR2 FQNEAQ. CDR3 amino acids: CASSALTGTGDQPQHF. The DNA for the CDR3 is TGTGCCAGCAGCGCACTCACCGGGACAGGGGATCAGCCCCAGCATTTT.

The chain is built from TRBV6-6 and TRBJ2-7; 10 nucleotides match TRBD2. J lost 4 bases, V lost 7 bases, and 13 bases had no gene match. This CDR3 comprises 16 residues. From germline, CDR1 is MNHNY and CDR2 SVGAGI (reference sequence). CDR3 nucleotides: TGTGCCAGCAACCCCGGACTAGCGGAGACTTTTTACGAGCAGTACTTC. Protein: CASNPGLAETFYEQYF.

This rearrangement joins TRBV2 to TRBJ2-3; D perhaps matches TRBD2 (6 bases). CDR3 length: 13 residues. The germline V and J ends were trimmed by 8 bases and 3 bases, with 12 bases remaining between them. Germline CDR1 reads SNHLY; CDR2 reads FYNNEI. CDR3 DNA sequence: TGTGCCAGCGCCGGGAGTTTTACAGATACGCAGTATTTT. Translated: CASAGSFTDTQYF.